These 6 T cell receptor beta chains came from one sample sequenced in a study of post-analysis software for immune sequencing data. Regarding the study as a whole: TRBV5-6, TRBV5-1 and TRBV20-1 belonged to a set of roughly 5 TRBV segments that were more frequent in patients than controls.

Carried by the TCR beta cDNA libraries were unique molecular identifiers. TCRdb analysed the PCR reads with MiXCR anew, one entry per CDR3 protein. The sample lists roughly 600,000 distinct CDR3 sequences, about 40% occurring once. The antigens of these receptors remain unknown. What was sequenced was blood. These receptors were obtained from a girl under 18 with multiple sclerosis.

This clonotype was seen a single time. This sequence joins TRBV7-3 and TRBJ2-1; TRBD2 agrees at 8 bases. There are 17 residues in the CDR3. The junction had 12 bases not matched to a gene; V was cut back by 0 bases and J by 8 bases. CDR1 and CDR2 (germline): SGHTA, FQGTGA. The CDR3, as DNA: TGTGCCAGCAGCTTAACGGGACGGTCCGGGAGGGTCCATGAGCAGTTCTTC. Its translation is CASSLTGRSGRVHEQFF.

The gene calls are TRBV3-1 and TRBJ2-7, with a tentative D call TRBD2 (5 bases). The CDR3 totals 15 residues. Germline loops: CDR1 LGHDT, CDR2 YNNKEL (reference sequence). The V gene lost 3 bases and the J gene lost 2 bases, with 14 bases spanning the gap. The chain's CDR3 is CASSQGTGSTYEQYF. DNA of the CDR3: TGTGCCAGCAGCCAGGGCACGGGAAGCACCTACGAGCAGTACTTC.

The genes are TRBV4-2 and TRBJ2-5; weak D call: TRBD2 (7 bases). The CDR3 is made up of 15 amino acids. With 1 base removed from V and 4 bases from J, the gap between germline ends came to 13 bases. In germline, CDR1 is LGHNA, CDR2 YNFKEQ. The CDR3 spells CASSQAEGGGETQYF. The CDR3 bases are TGTGCCAGCAGCCAAGCGGAGGGAGGGGGAGAGACCCAGTACTTC.

This clonotype was detected only once. The J gene is TRBJ2-7, the V gene TRBV7-9; D may be TRBD1 or TRBD2 (6 bases each). The germline CDR1 and CDR2 sequences are SEHNR and FQNEAQ (reference sequence). The CDR3 loop spans 13 amino acids. V lost 3 bases to trimming and J lost 5 bases, with 11 bases between them. The CDR3 nucleotides read TGTGCCAGCAGCTTGGACGGGGGCGACGAGCAGTACTTC. Residues: CASSLDGGDEQYF.

The chain has TRBV12-3 or TRBV12-4 and TRBJ2-1; 9 bases fit TRBD1. The CDR3 is made up of 12 amino acids. Germline trimming cut 3 bases from V and 15 bases from J; bases unmatched to any gene: 6. CDR3: CASSFYKTGGFF. CDR3 DNA: TGTGCCAGCAGTTTTTACAAGACAGGGGGGTTCTTC.

In its sample, this clonotype was seen a few times. One junction end does not reproduce the germline sequence, and a read error may be involved. The chain is built from TRBV4-1 and TRBJ2-1, with D uncertain. CDR1 and CDR2 (germline): MGHRA, YSYEKL. The CDR3 has 12 residues. The CDR3 coding sequence is TGCGCCAGCAGCCAATTGGGGTACCAGCAGTTATTC. This sequence encodes CASSQLGYQQLF.